These T cell receptor beta chains were read from a single sample in a study of cytomegalovirus exposure and HLA in healthy donors. Assay: immunoSEQ multiplex PCR; the TCRdb copy retains only in-frame clones and omits some. The data contain some 99,000 clones, approximately 71% of them singletons. Sequenced sample: PBMCs. The receptors originated from a female donor in good health and CMV-seronegative. The CDR3 runs from the conserved cysteine through the conserved F or W. Each record gives: D gene, clone size, J gene, V gene, CDR3 protein, CDR3 DNA. A D gene is named only where the DNA matches it firmly. Clone size is stated in some rows and not others, as once, few, many or a class when expanded.

-	-	TRBJ1-5	TRBV28	CASSSPGQPQHF	TGTGCCAGCAGTTCCCCTGGCCAGCCCCAGCATTTT
-	-	TRBJ2-5	TRBV18	CASSRDLQETQYF	TGTGCCAGCTCACGGGACTTGCAAGAGACCCAGTACTTC
-	-	TRBJ2-5	TRBV29-1	CSLTLTGQETQYF	TGCAGCCTAACACTGACAGGACAAGAGACCCAGTACTTC
TRBD1	once	TRBJ1-4	TRBV15	CATSRPQGAGEKLFF	TGTGCCACCAGCAGACCACAGGGGGCTGGTGAAAAACTGTTTTTT
TRBD1	-	TRBJ1-1	TRBV5-4	CASSRTGMGYEAFF	TGTGCCAGCTCTAGGACAGGGATGGGGTATGAAGCTTTCTTT
-	-	TRBJ1-2	TRBV2	CAGEQGETNYGYTF	TGTGCCGGCGAACAGGGTGAGACTAACTATGGCTACACCTTC
TRBD1	-	TRBJ2-5	TRBV5-1	CASSFTTGGVGETQYF	TGCGCCAGCAGCTTTACTACAGGGGGAGTCGGGGAGACCCAGTACTTC
-	once	TRBJ1-4	TRBV2	CASSDREKLFF	TGTGCCAGCAGTGACCGTGAAAAACTGTTTTTT
TRBD1	-	TRBJ2-7	TRBV2	CASSGGDSVSYEQYF	TGTGCCAGCAGTGGAGGGGACAGCGTATCCTACGAGCAGTACTTC
TRBD2	few	TRBJ2-7	TRBV7-8	CASSSGTSGYYEQYF	TGTGCCAGCAGTTCCGGGACTAGCGGGTACTACGAGCAGTACTTC
-	-	TRBJ1-3	TRBV18	CASSNNSGNTIYF	TGTGCCAGCTCTAACAACTCTGGAAACACCATATATTTT
TRBD1	few	TRBJ1-2	TRBV7-2	CASSLGQGWYGYTF	TGTGCCAGCAGCTTGGGACAGGGGTGGTATGGCTACACCTTC
-	-	TRBJ1-2	TRBV30	CAWSVTGASTF	TGTGCCTGGAGCGTTACAGGTGCCTCGACCTTC
-	-	TRBJ2-2	TRBV7-3	CASSPDAGELFF	TGTGCCAGCAGCCCAGATGCCGGGGAGCTGTTTTTT
-	-	TRBJ1-2	TRBV5-6	CASSLPQGFGYGYTF	TGTGCCAGCAGCTTACCACAGGGTTTCGGCTATGGCTACACCTTC
-	-	TRBJ2-3	TRBV19	CASSYPEDTQYF	TGTGCCAGTAGTTACCCGGAGGATACGCAGTATTTT
-	once	TRBJ2-3	TRBV2	CASTWGGPDTQYF	TGTGCCAGCACCTGGGGGGGGCCAGATACGCAGTATTTT
TRBD1	-	TRBJ1-6	TRBV27	CASNIGTGVSSPLHF	TGTGCCAGCAATATTGGGACAGGGGTTAGTTCACCCCTCCACTTT
TRBD1	-	TRBJ1-1	TRBV5-6	CASSPTGVLTEAFF	TGTGCCAGCAGCCCGACAGGGGTTCTCACTGAAGCCTTCTTT
-	-	TRBJ2-5	TRBV25-1	CASSEYRFRGQETQYF	TGTGCCAGCAGTGAATATAGATTTCGCGGGCAAGAGACCCAGTACTTC
-	once	TRBJ2-3	TRBV28	CASRDSSGDTQYF	TGTGCCAGCAGAGACAGCTCGGGAGATACGCAGTATTTT
TRBD1	-	TRBJ1-2	TRBV2	CASSPEQGSYGYTF	TGTGCCAGCAGTCCGGAACAGGGGTCCTATGGCTACACCTTC
TRBD1	few	TRBJ1-2	TRBV28	CASSFEGGNYGYTF	TGTGCCAGCAGTTTCGAAGGGGGCAACTATGGCTACACCTTC
-	-	TRBJ1-1	TRBV5-5	CASRLPGLFTTEAFF	TGTGCCAGCAGACTTCCGGGACTCTTTACGACTGAAGCTTTCTTT
-	-	TRBJ1-1	TRBV29-1	CSAQRVEGNTEAFF	TGCAGCGCCCAAAGGGTTGAGGGGAACACTGAAGCTTTCTTT
TRBD1	-	TRBJ1-2	TRBV5-8	CASSLWNVWDRTFLGYTF	TGTGCCAGCAGCTTGTGGAACGTATGGGACAGAACCTTTCTAGGCTACACCTTC
TRBD2	-	TRBJ2-7	TRBV7-2	CASSLELTGGYEQYF	TGTGCCAGCAGCTTAGAGCTTACGGGAGGCTACGAGCAGTACTTC
TRBD1	once	TRBJ1-6	TRBV13	CASSLSPGQGFNSPLHF	TGTGCCAGCAGCCTCTCCCCTGGACAGGGCTTTAATTCACCCCTCCACTTT
TRBD2	-	TRBJ2-1	TRBV7-9	CASSLTSGALGSAFF	TGTGCCAGCAGTTTGACTAGCGGGGCCCTAGGTTCTGCGTTCTTC
-	-	TRBJ2-2	TRBV18	CASSPLRGGTGELFF	TGTGCCAGCTCACCACTCAGGGGAGGGACCGGGGAGCTGTTTTTT
-	-	TRBJ1-1	TRBV5-6	CASQIGQINTEAFF	TGTGCCAGCCAAATTGGGCAGATTAACACTGAAGCTTTCTTT
-	few	TRBJ1-4	TRBV7-2	CASSYGQSNEKLFF	TGTGCCAGCAGCTACGGACAGTCTAATGAAAAACTGTTTTTT
-	few	TRBJ1-2	TRBV10-3	CAISELTRGYTF	TGTGCCATCAGTGAGTTGACACGGGGCTACACCTTC